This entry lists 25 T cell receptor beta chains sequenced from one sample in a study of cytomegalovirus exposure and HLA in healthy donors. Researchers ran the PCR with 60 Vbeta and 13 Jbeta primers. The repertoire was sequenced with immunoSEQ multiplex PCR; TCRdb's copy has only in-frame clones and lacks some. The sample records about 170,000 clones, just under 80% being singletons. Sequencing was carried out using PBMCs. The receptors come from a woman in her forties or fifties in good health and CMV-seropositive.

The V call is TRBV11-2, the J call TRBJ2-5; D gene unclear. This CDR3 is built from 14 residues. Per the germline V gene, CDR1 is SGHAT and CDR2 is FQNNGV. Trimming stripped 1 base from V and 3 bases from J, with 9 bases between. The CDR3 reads CASSLGHSKETQYF. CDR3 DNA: TGTGCCAGCAGCTTAGGTCACAGCAAAGAGACCCAGTACTTC.

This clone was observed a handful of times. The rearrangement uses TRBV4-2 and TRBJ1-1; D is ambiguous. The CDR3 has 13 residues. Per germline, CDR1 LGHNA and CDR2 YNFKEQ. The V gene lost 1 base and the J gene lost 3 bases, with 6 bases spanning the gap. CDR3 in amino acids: CASSQVGDTEAFF. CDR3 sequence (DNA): TGTGCCAGCAGCCAAGTCGGGGACACTGAAGCTTTCTTT.

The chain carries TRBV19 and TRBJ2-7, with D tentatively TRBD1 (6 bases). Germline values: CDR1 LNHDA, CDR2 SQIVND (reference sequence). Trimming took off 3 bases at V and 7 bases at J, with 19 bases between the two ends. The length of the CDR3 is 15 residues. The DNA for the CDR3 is TGTGCCAGTAGTATTGCAGGGGACGGCTTGGGGGAGCAGTACTTC. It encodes CASSIAGDGLGEQYF.

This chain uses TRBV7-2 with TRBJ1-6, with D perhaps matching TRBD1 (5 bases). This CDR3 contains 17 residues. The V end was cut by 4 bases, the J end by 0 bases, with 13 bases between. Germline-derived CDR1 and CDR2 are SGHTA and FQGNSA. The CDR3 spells CASSSRAGYSYNSPLHF. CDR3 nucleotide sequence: TGTGCCAGCAGCTCCAGGGCAGGGTACTCCTATAATTCACCCCTCCACTTT.

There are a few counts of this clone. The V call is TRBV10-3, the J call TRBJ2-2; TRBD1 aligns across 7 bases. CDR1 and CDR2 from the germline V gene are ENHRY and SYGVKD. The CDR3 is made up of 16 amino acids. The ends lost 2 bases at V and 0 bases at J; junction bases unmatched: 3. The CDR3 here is CAISETGAPNTGELFF. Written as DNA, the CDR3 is TGTGCCATCAGTGAGACAGGGGCCCCGAACACCGGGGAGCTGTTTTTT.

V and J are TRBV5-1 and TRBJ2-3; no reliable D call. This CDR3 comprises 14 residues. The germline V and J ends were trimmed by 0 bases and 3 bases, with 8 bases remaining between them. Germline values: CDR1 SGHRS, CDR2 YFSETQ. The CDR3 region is CASSLDSGTDTQYF. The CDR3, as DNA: TGCGCCAGCAGCTTGGATTCAGGAACAGATACGCAGTATTTT.

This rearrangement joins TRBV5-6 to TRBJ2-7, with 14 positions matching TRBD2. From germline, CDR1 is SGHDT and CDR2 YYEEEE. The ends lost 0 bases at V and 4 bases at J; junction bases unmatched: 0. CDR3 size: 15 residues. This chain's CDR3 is CASSLGLAGGYEQYF. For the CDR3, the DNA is TGTGCCAGCAGCTTGGGACTAGCGGGGGGGTACGAGCAGTACTTC. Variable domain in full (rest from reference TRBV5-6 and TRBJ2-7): DAGVTQSPTHLIKTRGQQVTLRCSPKSGHDTVSWYQQALGQGPQFIFQYYEEEERQRGNFPDRFSGHQFPNYSSELNVNALLLGDSALYLCASSLGLAGGYEQYFGPGTRLTVT.

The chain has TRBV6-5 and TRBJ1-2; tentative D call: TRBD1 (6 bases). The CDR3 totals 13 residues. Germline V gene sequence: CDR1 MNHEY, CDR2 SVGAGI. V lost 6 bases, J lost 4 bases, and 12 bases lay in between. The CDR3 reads CASRRQDPYGYTF. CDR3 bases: TGTGCCAGCAGGAGACAGGACCCCTATGGCTACACCTTC.

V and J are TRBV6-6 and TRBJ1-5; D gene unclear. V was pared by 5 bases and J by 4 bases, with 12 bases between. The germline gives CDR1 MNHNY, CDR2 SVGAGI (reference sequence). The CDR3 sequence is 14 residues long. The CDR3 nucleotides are TGTGCCAGCAGTCGGACGGGAGAAAATCAGCCCCAGCATTTT. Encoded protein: CASSRTGENQPQHF.

The CDR3, as DNA: TGTGCCAGCAGCTTACAGGGAGAGACCCAGTACTTC. Its translation is CASSLQGETQYF. The chain couples TRBV11-2 to TRBJ2-5, with TRBD1 as a possible D gene (5 bases). The V gene lost 2 bases and the J gene lost 4 bases, with 5 bases spanning the gap. This CDR3 comprises 12 residues. The germline CDR1 and CDR2 sequences are SGHAT and FQNNGV. Combining the CDR3 with reference TRBV11-2 and TRBJ2-5 gives the whole variable domain EAGVAQSPRYKIIEKRQSVAFWCNPISGHATLYWYQQILGQGPKLLIQFQNNGVVDDSQLPKDRFSAERLKGVDSTLKIQPAKLEDSAVYLCASSLQGETQYFGPGTRLLVL.

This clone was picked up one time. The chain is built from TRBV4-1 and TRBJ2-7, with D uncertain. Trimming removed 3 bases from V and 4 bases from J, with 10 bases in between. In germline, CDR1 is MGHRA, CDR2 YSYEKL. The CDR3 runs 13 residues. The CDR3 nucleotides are TGCGCCAGCAGCCACGCGTTAAGTTACGAGCAGTACTTC. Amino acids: CASSHALSYEQYF.

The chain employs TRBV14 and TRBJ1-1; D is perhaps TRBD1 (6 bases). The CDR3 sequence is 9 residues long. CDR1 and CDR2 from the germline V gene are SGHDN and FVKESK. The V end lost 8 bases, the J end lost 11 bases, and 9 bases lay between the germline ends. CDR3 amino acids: CASCQGAFF. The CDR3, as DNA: TGTGCCAGCTGTCAGGGGGCTTTCTTT. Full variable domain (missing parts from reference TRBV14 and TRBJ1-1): EAGVTQFPSHSVIEKGQTVTLRCDPISGHDNLYWYRRVMGKEIKFLLHFVKESKQDESGMPNNRFLAERTGGTYSTLKVQPAELEDSGVYFCASCQGAFFGQGTRLTVV.

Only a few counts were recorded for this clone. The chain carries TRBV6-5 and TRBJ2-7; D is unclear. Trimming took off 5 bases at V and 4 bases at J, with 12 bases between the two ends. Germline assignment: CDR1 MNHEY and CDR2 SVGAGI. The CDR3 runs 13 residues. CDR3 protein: CASSLAESYEQYF. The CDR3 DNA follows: TGTGCCAGCAGTCTCGCGGAGTCATACGAGCAGTACTTC.

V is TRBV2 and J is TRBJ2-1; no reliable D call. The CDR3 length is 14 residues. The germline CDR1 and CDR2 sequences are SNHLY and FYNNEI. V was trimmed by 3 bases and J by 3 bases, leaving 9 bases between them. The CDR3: CASSEMRGYNEQFF. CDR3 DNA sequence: TGTGCCAGCAGTGAGATGAGAGGCTACAATGAGCAGTTCTTC.

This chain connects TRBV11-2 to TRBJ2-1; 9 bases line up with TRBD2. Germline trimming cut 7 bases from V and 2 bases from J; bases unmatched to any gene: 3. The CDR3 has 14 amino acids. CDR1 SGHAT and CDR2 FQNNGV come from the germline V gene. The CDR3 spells CASIKRGAYNEQFF. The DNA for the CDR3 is TGTGCCAGCATCAAGCGGGGGGCCTACAATGAGCAGTTCTTC.

For the CDR3, the DNA is TGCGCCAGCAACAGGGGGTCTCCTAACTATGGCTACACCTTC. Translating gives CASNRGSPNYGYTF. This sequence joins TRBV5-1 and TRBJ1-2, with 8 bases that match TRBD1. This CDR3 is 14 amino acids long. Germline-derived CDR1 and CDR2 are SGHRS and YFSETQ. V gave up 6 bases and J gave up 0 bases; unmatched junction bases: 4. Full variable domain (missing parts from reference TRBV5-1 and TRBJ1-2): KAGVTQTPRYLIKTRGQQVTLSCSPISGHRSVSWYQQTPGQGLQFLFEYFSETQRNKGNFPGRFSGRQFSNSRSEMNVSTLELGDSALYLCASNRGSPNYGYTFGSGTRLTVV.

CDR3 sequence reads: CASSLDRPGGKLFF. CDR3 nucleotides: TGCGCCAGCAGCTTGGACAGGCCGGGGGGAAAACTGTTTTTT. The chain has TRBV5-1 and TRBJ1-4; maybe TRBD1 (5 bases). Trimming cost V 0 bases and J 10 bases, with 13 bases left between them. Germline loops: CDR1 SGHRS, CDR2 YFSETQ. The CDR3 is 14 amino acids.

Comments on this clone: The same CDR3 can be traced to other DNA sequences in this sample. CDR3 nucleotide sequence: TGCGCCAGCAGCGTTACGGCAACTAATGAAAAACTGTTTTTT. Encoded protein: CASSVTATNEKLFF. The chain uses TRBV5-1 and TRBJ1-4; unclear D gene. CDR3 length: 14 residues. Trimming shortened V by 4 bases and J by 0 bases, and 7 bases separated the two germline ends. Germline-derived CDR1 and CDR2 are SGHRS and YFSETQ.

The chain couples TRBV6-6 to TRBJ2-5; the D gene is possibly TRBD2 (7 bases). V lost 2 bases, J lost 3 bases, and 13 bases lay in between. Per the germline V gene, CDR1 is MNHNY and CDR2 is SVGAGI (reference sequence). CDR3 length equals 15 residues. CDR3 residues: CASSYEGGQEETQYF. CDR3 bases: TGTGCCAGCAGTTACGAGGGGGGGCAGGAAGAGACCCAGTACTTC.

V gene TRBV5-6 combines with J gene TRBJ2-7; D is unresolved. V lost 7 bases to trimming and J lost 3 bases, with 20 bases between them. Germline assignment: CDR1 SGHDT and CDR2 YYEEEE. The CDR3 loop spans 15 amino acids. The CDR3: CASASGPGPLYEQYF. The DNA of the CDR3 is TGTGCCAGCGCCTCAGGCCCAGGCCCCCTCTACGAGCAGTACTTC.

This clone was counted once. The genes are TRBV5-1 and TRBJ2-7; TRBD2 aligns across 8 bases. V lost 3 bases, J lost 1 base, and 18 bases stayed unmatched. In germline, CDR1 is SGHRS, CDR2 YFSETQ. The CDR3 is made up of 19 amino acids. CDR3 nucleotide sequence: TGCGCCAGCAGCTCCCGGAGAGCGGGGGAAATTTCCGGGTCCTACGAGCAGTACTTC. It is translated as CASSSRRAGEISGSYEQYF.

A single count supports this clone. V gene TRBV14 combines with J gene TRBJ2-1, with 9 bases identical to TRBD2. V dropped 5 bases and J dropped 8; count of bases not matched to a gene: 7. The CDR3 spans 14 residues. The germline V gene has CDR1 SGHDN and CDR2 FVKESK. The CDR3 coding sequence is TGTGCCAGCAGCTACGGCGGGGGGGCCGATGAGCAGTTCTTC. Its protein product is CASSYGGGADEQFF.

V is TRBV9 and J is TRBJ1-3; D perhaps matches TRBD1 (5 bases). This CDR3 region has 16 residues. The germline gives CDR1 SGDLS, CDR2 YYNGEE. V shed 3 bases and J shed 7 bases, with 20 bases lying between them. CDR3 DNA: TGTGCCAGCAGCGCATCCGTGGGGGAGGGACTCAACACCATATATTTT. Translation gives CASSASVGEGLNTIYF.

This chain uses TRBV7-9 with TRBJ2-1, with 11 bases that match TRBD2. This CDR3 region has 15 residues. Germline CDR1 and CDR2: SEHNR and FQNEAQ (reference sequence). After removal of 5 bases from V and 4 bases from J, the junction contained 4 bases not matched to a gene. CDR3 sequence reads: CASSHSGGEYNEQFF. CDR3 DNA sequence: TGTGCCAGCAGCCATAGCGGGGGGGAGTACAATGAGCAGTTCTTC.

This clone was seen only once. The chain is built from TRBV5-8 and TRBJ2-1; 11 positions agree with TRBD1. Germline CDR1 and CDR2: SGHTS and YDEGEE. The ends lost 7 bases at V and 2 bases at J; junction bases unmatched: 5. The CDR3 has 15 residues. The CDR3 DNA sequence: TGTGCCAGCGCCCGGGGACAGGGGGCCTACAATGAGCAGTTCTTC. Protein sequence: CASARGQGAYNEQFF.